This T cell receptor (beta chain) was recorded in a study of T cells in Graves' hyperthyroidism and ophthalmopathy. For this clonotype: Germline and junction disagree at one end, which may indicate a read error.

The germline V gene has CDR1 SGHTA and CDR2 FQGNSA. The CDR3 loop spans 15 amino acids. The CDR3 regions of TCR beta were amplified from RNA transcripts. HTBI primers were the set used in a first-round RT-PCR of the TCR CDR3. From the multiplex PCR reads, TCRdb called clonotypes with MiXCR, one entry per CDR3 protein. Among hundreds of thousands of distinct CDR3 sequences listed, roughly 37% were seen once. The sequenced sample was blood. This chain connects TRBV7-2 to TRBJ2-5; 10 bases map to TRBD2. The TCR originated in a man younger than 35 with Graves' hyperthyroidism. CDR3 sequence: CASSRKTSGQETQYF. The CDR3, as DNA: TGCGCCAGCAGCCGAAAGACTAGCGGGCAAGAGACCCAGTACTTC.